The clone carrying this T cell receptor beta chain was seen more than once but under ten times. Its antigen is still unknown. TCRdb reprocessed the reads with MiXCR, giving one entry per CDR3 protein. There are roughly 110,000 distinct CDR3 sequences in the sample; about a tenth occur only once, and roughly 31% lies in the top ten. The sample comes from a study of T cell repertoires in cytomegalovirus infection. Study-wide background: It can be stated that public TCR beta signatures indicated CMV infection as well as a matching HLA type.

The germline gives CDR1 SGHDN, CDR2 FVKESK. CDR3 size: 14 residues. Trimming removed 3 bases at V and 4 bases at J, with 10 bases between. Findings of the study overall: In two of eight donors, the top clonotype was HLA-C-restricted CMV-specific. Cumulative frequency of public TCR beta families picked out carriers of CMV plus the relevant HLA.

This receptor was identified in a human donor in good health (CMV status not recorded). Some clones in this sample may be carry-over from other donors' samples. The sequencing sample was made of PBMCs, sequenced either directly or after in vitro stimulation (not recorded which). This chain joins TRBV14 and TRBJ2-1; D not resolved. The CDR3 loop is CASSHLSQYNEQFF. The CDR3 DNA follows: TGTGCCAGCAGCCATCTATCCCAGTACAATGAGCAGTTCTTC.